The entry below describes one T cell receptor (beta chain). The antigen is not known. The source of the sample is a study of early T cells in non-severe SARS-CoV-2 infection. On the study more broadly: Sequencing targeted bulk RNA from unsorted whole blood, leaving chains unpaired.

Whole-study findings and limits: Matching with VDJdb favored anti-spike CD8 responses (missing private and CD4 specificities).

TCRdb reanalysed the 5' RACE reads using MiXCR and keeps one entry per CDR3 protein. Here the sample spans over 75,000 distinct CDR3 sequences, under 15% being singletons. This sequence was found in an adult who was a healthcare worker with PCR-confirmed SARS-CoV-2 infection or an uninfected control (not recorded which). The sequencing input was whole blood.

CDR3 sequence: CSARDQTGLAGGNTGELFF. The CDR3, as DNA: TGCAGTGCTAGAGATCAGACCGGACTAGCGGGAGGGAACACCGGGGAGCTGTTTTTT. This chain joins TRBV20-1 and TRBJ2-2; 14 bases fit TRBD2. CDR3 size: 19 residues. Germline assignment: CDR1 DFQATT and CDR2 SNEGSKA (reference sequence). Trimming took 0 bases from V and 1 from J; bases not matched to a gene: 7.